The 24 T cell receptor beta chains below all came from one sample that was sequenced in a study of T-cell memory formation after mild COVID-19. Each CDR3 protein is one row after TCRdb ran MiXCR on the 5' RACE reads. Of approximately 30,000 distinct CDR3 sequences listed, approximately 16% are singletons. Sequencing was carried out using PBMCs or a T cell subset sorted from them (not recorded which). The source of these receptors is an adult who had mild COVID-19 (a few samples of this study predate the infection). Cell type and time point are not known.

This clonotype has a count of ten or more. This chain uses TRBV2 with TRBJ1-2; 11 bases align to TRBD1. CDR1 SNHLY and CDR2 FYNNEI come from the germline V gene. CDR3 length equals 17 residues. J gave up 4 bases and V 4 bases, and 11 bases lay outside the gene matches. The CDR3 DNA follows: TGTGCCAGCAGTGGGTTTACCGGGACAGGGGGATCCTATGGCTACACCTTC. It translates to CASSGFTGTGGSYGYTF.

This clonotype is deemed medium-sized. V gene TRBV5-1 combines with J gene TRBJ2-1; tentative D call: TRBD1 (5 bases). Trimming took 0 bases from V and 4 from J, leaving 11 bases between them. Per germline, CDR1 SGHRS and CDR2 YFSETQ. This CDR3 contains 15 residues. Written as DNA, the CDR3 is TGCGCCAGCAGCTTGGGAGCAGGGTGGTACAATGAGCAGTTCTTC. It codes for CASSLGAGWYNEQFF.

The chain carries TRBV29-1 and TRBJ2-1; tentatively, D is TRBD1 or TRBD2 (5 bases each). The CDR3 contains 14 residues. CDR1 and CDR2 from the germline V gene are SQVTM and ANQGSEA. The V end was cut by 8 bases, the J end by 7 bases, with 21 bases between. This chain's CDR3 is CSITGTRPRNEQFF. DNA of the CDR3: TGCAGCATCACCGGGACCCGGCCCCGAAATGAGCAGTTCTTC.

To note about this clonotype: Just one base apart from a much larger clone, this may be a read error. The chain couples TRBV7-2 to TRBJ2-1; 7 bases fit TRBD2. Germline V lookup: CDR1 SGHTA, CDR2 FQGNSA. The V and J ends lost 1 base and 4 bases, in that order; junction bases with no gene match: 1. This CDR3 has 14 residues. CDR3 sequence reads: CASSLDGGYNEQFF. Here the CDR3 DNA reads TGTGCCAGCAGCTTAGACGGGGGGTACAATGAGCAGTTCTTC.

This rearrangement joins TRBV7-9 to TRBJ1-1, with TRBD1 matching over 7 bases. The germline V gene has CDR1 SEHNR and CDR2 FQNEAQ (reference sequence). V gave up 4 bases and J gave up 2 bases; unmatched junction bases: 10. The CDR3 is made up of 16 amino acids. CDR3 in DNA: TGTGCCAGCAGCTCCCCAGCCGGGACAGCAAACACTGAAGCTTTCTTT. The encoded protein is CASSSPAGTANTEAFF.

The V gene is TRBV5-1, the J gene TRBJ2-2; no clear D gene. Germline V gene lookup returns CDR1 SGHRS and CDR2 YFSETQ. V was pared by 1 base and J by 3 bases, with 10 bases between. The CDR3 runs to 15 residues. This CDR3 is CASSLRNSYTGELFF. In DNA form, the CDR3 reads TGCGCCAGCAGCTTGCGAAACAGTTACACCGGGGAGCTGTTTTTT.

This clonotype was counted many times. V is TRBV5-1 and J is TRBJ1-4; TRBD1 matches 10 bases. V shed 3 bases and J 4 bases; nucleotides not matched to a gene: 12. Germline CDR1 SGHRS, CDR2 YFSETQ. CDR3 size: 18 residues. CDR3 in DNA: TGCGCCAGCAGCTCGAGCCCGGGACAGGGGATCTATAATGAAAAACTGTTTTTT. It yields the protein CASSSSPGQGIYNEKLFF.

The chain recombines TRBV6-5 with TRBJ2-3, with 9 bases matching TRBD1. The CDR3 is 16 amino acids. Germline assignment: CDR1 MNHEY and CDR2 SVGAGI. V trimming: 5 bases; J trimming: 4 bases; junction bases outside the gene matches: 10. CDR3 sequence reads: CASSNPGQGFPDTQYF. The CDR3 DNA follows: TGTGCCAGCAGTAACCCGGGACAGGGTTTCCCAGATACGCAGTATTTT.

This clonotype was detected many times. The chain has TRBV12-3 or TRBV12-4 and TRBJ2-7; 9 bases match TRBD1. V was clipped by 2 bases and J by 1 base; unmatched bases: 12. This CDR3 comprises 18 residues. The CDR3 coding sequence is TGTGCCAGCAGTTTAATCTTGGGACAGGGAGAGGGGTCCTACGAGCAGTACTTC. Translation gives CASSLILGQGEGSYEQYF.

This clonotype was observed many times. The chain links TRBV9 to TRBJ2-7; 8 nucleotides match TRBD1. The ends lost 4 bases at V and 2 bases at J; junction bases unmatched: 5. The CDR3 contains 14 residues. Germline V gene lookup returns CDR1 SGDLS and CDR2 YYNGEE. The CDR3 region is CASSLTGETYEQYF. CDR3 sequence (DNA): TGTGCCAGCAGCTTGACAGGGGAGACCTACGAGCAGTACTTC.

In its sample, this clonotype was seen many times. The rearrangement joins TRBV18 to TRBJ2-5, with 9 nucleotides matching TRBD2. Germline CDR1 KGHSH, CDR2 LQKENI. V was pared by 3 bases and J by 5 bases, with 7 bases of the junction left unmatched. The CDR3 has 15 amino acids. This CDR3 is CASSPNQGLAETQYF. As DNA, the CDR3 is TGTGCCAGCTCACCCAACCAAGGACTAGCGGAGACCCAGTACTTC. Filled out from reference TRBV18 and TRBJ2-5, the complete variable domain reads NAGVMQNPRHLVRRRGQEARLRCSPMKGHSHVYWYRQLPEEGLKFMVYLQKENIIDESGMPKERFSAEFPKEGPSILRIQQVVRGDSAAYFCASSPNQGLAETQYFGPGTRLLVL.

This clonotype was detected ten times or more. The CDR3 DNA reads TGTGCCACCACCCCGACAGGGGGAACTGAAGCTTTCTTT. This encodes CATTPTGGTEAFF. The chain recombines TRBV24-1 with TRBJ1-1; 9 bases agree with TRBD1. V dropped 8 bases and J dropped 5; count of bases not matched to a gene: 5. This CDR3 contains 13 residues. Germline values: CDR1 KGHDR, CDR2 SFDVKD.

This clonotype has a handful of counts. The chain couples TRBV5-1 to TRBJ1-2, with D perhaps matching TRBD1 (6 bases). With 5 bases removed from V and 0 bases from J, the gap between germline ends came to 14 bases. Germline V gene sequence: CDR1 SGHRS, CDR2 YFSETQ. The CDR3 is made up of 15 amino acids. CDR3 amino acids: CASRPNRAPNYGYTF. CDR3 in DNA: TGCGCCAGCAGACCGAACAGGGCGCCTAACTATGGCTACACCTTC. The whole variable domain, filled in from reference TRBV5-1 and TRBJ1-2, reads KAGVTQTPRYLIKTRGQQVTLSCSPISGHRSVSWYQQTPGQGLQFLFEYFSETQRNKGNFPGRFSGRQFSNSRSEMNVSTLELGDSALYLCASRPNRAPNYGYTFGSGTRLTVV.

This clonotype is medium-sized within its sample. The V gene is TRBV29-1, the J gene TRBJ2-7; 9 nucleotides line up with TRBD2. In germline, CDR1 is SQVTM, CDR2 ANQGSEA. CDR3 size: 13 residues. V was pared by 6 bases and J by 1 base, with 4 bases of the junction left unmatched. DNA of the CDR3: TGCAGCGTACGACTAGCGGATTCCTACGAGCAGTACTTC. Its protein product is CSVRLADSYEQYF.

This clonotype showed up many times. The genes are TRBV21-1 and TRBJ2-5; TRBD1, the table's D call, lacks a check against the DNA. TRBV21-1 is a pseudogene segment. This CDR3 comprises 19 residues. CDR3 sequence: CASSNPRGQGMSIQETQYF. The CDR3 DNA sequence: TGTGCCAGCAGCAACCCTCGGGGACAGGGTATGTCCATCCAAGAGACCCAGTACTTC.

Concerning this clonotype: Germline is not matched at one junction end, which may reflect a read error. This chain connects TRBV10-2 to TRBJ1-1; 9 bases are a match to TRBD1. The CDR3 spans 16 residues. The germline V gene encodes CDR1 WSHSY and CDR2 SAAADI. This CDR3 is CASSERGQGRNAEAFF. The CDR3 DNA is TGCGCCAGCAGTGAGAGGGGACAGGGCCGGAACGCTGAAGCTTTCTTT.

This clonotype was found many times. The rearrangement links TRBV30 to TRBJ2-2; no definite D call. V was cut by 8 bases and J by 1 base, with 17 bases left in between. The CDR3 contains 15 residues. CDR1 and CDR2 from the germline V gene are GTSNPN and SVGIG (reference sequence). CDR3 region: CAHPGRNLNTGELFF. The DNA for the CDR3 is TGTGCCCATCCTGGGCGAAATCTGAACACCGGGGAGCTGTTTTTT.

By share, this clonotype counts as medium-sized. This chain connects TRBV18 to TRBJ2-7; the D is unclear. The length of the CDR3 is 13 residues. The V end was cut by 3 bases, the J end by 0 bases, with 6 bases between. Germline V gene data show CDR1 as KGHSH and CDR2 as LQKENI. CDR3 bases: TGTGCCAGCTCACCGCCGGTCTCCTACGAGCAGTACTTC. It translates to CASSPPVSYEQYF.

This chain's CDR3 is CAWSGLLGPPPEAFF. DNA for the CDR3: TGTGCCTGGAGCGGGTTGCTTGGGCCCCCACCTGAAGCTTTCTTT. The rearrangement uses TRBV30 and TRBJ1-1; D gene uncertain. V was shortened by 3 bases and J by 6 bases, with 20 bases between the two germline ends. The CDR3 has 15 residues. Germline CDR1 and CDR2: GTSNPN and SVGIG (reference sequence). Complete variable domain (other parts from reference TRBV30 and TRBJ1-1): SQTIHQWPATLVQPVGSPLSLECTVEGTSNPNLYWYRQAAGRGLQLLFYSVGIGQISSEVPQNLSASRPQDRQFILSSKKLLLSDSGFYLCAWSGLLGPPPEAFFGQGTRLTVV.

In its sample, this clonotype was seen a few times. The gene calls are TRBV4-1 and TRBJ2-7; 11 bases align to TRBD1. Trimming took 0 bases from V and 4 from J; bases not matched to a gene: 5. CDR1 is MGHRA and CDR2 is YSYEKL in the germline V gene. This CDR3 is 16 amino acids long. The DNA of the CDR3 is TGCGCCAGCAGCCAAGAACGGACAGGGGGCAGGTACGAGCAGTACTTC. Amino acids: CASSQERTGGRYEQYF.

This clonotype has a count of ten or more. The chain's CDR3 is CASSQDRDNEQFF. The CDR3 coding sequence is TGTGCCAGCAGCCAGGACAGGGACAATGAGCAGTTCTTC. The genes are TRBV7-7 and TRBJ2-1, with 8 bases lining up with TRBD1. Germline CDR1 and CDR2: SSHAT and FNYEAQ (reference sequence). This CDR3 comprises 13 residues. V was clipped by 5 bases and J by 5 bases; unmatched bases: 2. Filled out from reference TRBV7-7 and TRBJ2-1, the complete variable domain reads GAGVSQSPRYKVTKRGQDVTLRCDPISSHATLYWYQQALGQGPEFLTYFNYEAQPDKSGLPSDRFSAERPEGSISTLTIQRTEQRDSAMYRCASSQDRDNEQFFGPGTRLTVL.

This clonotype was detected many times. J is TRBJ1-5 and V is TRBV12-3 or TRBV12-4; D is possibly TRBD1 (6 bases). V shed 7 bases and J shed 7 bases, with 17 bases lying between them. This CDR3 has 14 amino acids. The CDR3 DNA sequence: TGTGCCAGCACGAGGGAACAGGGAGGACAGCCCCAGCATTTT. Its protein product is CASTREQGGQPQHF.

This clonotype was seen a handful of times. The chain's CDR3 is CASSLDRIYEQYF. The CDR3 nucleotides are TGTGCCAGCAGCTTGGACAGGATCTACGAGCAGTACTTC. This sequence joins TRBV5-5 and TRBJ2-7; possible D gene TRBD1, 5 bases. Trimming took off 0 bases at V and 3 bases at J, with 7 bases between the two ends. This CDR3 contains 13 residues. From germline, CDR1 is SGHKS and CDR2 YYEKEE (reference sequence).

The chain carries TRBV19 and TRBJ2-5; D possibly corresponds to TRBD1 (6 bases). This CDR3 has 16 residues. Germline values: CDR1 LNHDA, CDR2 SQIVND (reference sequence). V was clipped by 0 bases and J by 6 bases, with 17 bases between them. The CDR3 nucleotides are TGTGCCAGTAGTATAGATGGGGGTACAGGGACGCAGACCCAGTACTTC. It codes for CASSIDGGTGTQTQYF.